The 9 T cell receptor beta chains below come from one sample, sequenced in a study of metastatic and nonmetastatic thyroid tumors. TCRdb re-called clones from the PCR reads using MiXCR. Of roughly 6,400 clones listed, 16% are singletons. Prior to thyroid surgery, none of the patients had received any treatment. The sample comprised tumor tissue. The receptors originated from a male donor with papillary thyroid cancer or a benign thyroid nodule (not recorded which). Some clones in this sample may be carry-over from other donors' samples.

This clone is labeled as medium-sized (0.01 to 0.1%). The chain links TRBV19 to TRBJ2-5, with 11 bases lining up with TRBD2. The germline gives CDR1 LNHDA, CDR2 SQIVND (reference sequence). The CDR3 consists of 16 residues. After removal of 6 bases from V and 2 bases from J, the junction contained 8 bases not matched to a gene. CDR3 DNA sequence: TGTGCCAGTAGCAAACGACTAGCGGGAAAGCAAGAGACCCAGTACTTC. Translating it yields CASSKRLAGKQETQYF.

There are many counts of this clone. This chain uses TRBV18 with TRBJ1-1; D is unclear. The CDR3 spans 13 residues. V lost 0 bases to trimming and J lost 4 bases, with 6 bases between them. Germline values: CDR1 KGHSH, CDR2 LQKENI. CDR3 nucleotide sequence: TGTGCCAGCTCACCACCGGCAAGCACTGAAGCTTTCTTT. As protein: CASSPPASTEAFF.

This clone was seen only a few times. This sequence joins TRBV2 and TRBJ2-7, with D hard to call. This CDR3 is built from 12 residues. CDR1 SNHLY and CDR2 FYNNEI come from the germline V gene. V lost 6 bases and J 5 bases, leaving 11 bases between the germline ends. In DNA, the CDR3 is TGTGCCAGCAGGGACGGGTCGAACGAGCAGTACTTC. It encodes CASRDGSNEQYF. Looking up the rest from reference TRBV2 and TRBJ2-7 gives the full variable domain: EPEVTQTPSHQVTQMGQEVILRCVPISNHLYFYWYRQILGQKVEFLVSFYNNEISEKSEIFDDQFSVERPDGSNFTLKIRSTKLEDSAMYFCASRDGSNEQYFGPGTRLTVT.

By share, this clone ranks as medium-sized (0.01 to 0.1%). The CDR3 bases are TGTGCCAGCAGTTTCCGGGCAACCTACGAGCAGTACTTC. It yields the protein CASSFRATYEQYF. The chain has TRBV6-1 and TRBJ2-7; no firm D call. The germline CDR1 and CDR2 sequences are MNHNS and SASEGT. This CDR3 region has 13 residues. The V and J ends lost 5 bases and 2 bases respectively, with 10 bases between them.

This clone has just a few counts. This chain links TRBV6-2 or TRBV6-3 with TRBJ1-5, with a weak D call TRBD1 (6 bases). V dropped 8 bases and J dropped 7 bases, with 18 bases sitting between them. The CDR3 covers 14 residues. The germline V gene encodes CDR1 MNHEY and CDR2 SVGEGT. CDR3 region: CASGRTGRGQPQHF. The CDR3 DNA sequence: TGTGCCAGCGGCCGAACAGGGCGTGGCCAGCCCCAGCATTTT.

This clone was found a few times. This CDR3 is CASTPNTDTQYF. For the CDR3, the DNA is TGTGCCAGCACCCCTAACACAGATACGCAGTATTTT. The chain joins TRBV2 to TRBJ2-3; unclear D gene. CDR1 and CDR2 from the germline V gene are SNHLY and FYNNEI. V dropped 7 bases and J dropped 2 bases, with 7 bases sitting between them. There are 12 residues in the CDR3.

This clone was detected many times. The V and J genes are TRBV7-9 and TRBJ1-2; D uncertain. CDR1 and CDR2 from the germline V gene are SEHNR and FQNEAQ (reference sequence). V lost 6 bases, J lost 4 bases, and 15 bases lay in between. The CDR3 length is 14 residues. The CDR3 is CASRQAHESYGYTF. CDR3 DNA sequence: TGTGCCAGCAGACAAGCACACGAATCCTATGGCTACACCTTC.

Concerning this clone: The conserved closing phenylalanine or tryptophan is absent in this CDR3, likely reflecting a read error. The DNA is left out, because the CDR3 cannot be placed on it with certainty; the CDR3 is given as TCRdb lists it. This chain joins TRBV28 and TRBJ1-2; the table calls TRBD1, which could not be checked here. Ends included, the CDR3 has 13 residues. Looked up from germline, CDR1 is MDHEN and CDR2 is SYDVKM. Here the CDR3 reads CASSLGADYGHTL.

This clone was detected ten times or more. This chain links TRBV4-2 with TRBJ2-2; TRBD1 might be the D (6 bases). The V gene lost 4 bases and the J gene lost 4 bases, with 13 bases spanning the gap. Germline V gene sequence: CDR1 LGHNA, CDR2 YNFKEQ. The CDR3 covers 15 residues. The CDR3 region is CASSLSVRGTGELFF. CDR3 coding DNA: TGTGCCAGCAGCCTCTCGGTCAGGGGCACCGGGGAGCTGTTTTTT.